What follows describes a single T cell receptor (beta chain). This receptor's antigen is unknown. No base quality values were provided; no much bigger clone lies one nucleotide off. Reading from cysteine to phenylalanine, the CDR3 counts 10 amino acids. Only the CDR3 DNA is retained, 30 bases long and in frame from the first base. The V and J ends are trimmed by 2 bases and 4 bases, leaving 1 base between them. CDR1 SGHTS and CDR2 YDEGEE are derived from the germline V gene. The record originates from a study of T cell responses to AZD1222 COVID-19 vaccine (dated by TCRdb to the early 2020s). With regard to the full study: TCR sequencing was performed for more than 230 trial participants, of whom about 210 were given two doses of AZD1222 and around 25 were given two doses of MenACWY control vaccine. Trial participants were enrolled into age subgroups of 18-55, 56-69 and 70-plus years, which contained roughly 140, 27 and 60 TCR-sequenced participants, respectively. The paper's findings and limits, for the study overall: In the small 56-69-year group, the increase in depth fell short of significance, most likely because of low power. Because no day 14 peak-response samples were available, repertoires were characterized only after the peak T cell response. Most participants were white British and females outnumbered males, and the authors suggested that clonal diversity may have been underestimated. After two AZD1222 doses, spike-specific TCR breadth and depth were significantly higher than at day 0 and than in MenACWY recipients. Only a handful of AZD1222 recipients were SARS-CoV-2 seropositive at baseline, limiting conclusions about previously exposed vaccinees. Reportedly, almost half of the unique spike-specific TCRs recognized epitopes lying outside the regions that are mutated in the B.1.351 and B.1.1.7 variants. Vaccine-associated CD4 TCRs spanned the whole spike protein, with dominant responses in regions 160-218 and 743-854.

The sample's time point label, decoded: about 28 days (+/-7) after the second vaccine dose. AZD1222 recipients whose second dose came at about 4 weeks and those whose second dose came at about 12 weeks were combined into one group, since spike-specific TCR depth and breadth did not differ between the two schedules. Samples from vaccinated people were obtained from the UK trials COV001 and COV002, which included a single-blind randomized controlled phase 2/3 trial of AZD1222 (ChAdOx1 nCoV-19) in healthy adults. For TCRbeta chain sequencing, PBMC samples from trial participants were taken at day 0 and at day 28 after the second dose. The CDR3 regions of human TCRbeta chains were analyzed by immunosequencing. The study's processing was this. TCRs in the repertoires were matched against a reference library of SARS-CoV-2-specific TCRs that had been generated with the MIRA antigen-specificity platform. Breadth was defined as the fraction of unique TCRs that were SARS-CoV-2-associated. Depth was defined as the fraction of total T cells that were SARS-CoV-2-associated. Using the MIRA data, each spike-specific TCR was mapped to the spike region that the TCR reacts to and placed in a CD4 or CD8 class. Log10-transformed breadth and depth values were compared by one-way ANOVA with Sidak's multiple comparisons tests. TCRdb re-hosts the immuneACCESS table, in-frame sequences only. Its copies lack some clones; in the studies checked, an unresolved V gene accounts for under half of them, and the cause for the rest is not known. That table supplies the V and J calls and clone size; D and trimming were determined from the DNA. The sample data list some 81,000 clones, and over 75% of these were observed just once. Of the sample, 3.4% falls within the top ten clones.

This sample comprised peripheral blood, obtained 28 days after the second AZD1222 dose. The chain couples TRBV5-8 to TRBJ2-7, with the D gene too uncertain to name. The clonotype comes from an adult who received the AZD1222 COVID-19 vaccine. The encoded CDR3 is CASSLYEQYF. The bases read TGTGCCAGCAGCTTATACGAGCAGTACTTC.